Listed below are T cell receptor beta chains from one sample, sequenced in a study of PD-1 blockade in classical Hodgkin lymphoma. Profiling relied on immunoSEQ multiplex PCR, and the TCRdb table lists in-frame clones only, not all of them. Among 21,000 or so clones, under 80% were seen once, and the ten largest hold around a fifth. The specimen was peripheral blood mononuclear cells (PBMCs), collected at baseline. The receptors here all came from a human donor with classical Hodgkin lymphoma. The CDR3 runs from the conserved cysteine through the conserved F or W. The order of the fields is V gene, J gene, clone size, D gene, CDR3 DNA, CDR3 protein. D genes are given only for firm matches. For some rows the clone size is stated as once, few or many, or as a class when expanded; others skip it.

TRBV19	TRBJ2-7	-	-	TGTGCCAGTGCGGGTTGGAGTGGAGAGCAGTACTTC	CASAGWSGEQYF
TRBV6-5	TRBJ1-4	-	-	TGTGCCAGCAGTTACTCGAGGGGGACGGGTGAAAAACTGTTTTTT	CASSYSRGTGEKLFF
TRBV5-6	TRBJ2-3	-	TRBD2	TGTGCCAGCAGCGAGCGGGGGGTCGATACGCAGTATTTT	CASSERGVDTQYF
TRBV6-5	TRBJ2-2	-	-	TGTGCCAGCAGTTTTGTAGGGAACACCGGGGAGCTGTTTTTT	CASSFVGNTGELFF
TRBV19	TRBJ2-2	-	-	TGTGCCAGTAGTGTCTATTCCGGGGAGCTGTTTTTT	CASSVYSGELFF
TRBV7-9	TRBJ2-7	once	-	TGTGCCAGCAGCTTCGCAGGGGGGTTGGGTGAGCAGTACTTC	CASSFAGGLGEQYF
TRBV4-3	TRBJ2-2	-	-	TGCGCCAGCAGCCAAGTGGGGGTTCCCGGGGAGCTGTTTTTT	CASSQVGVPGELFF
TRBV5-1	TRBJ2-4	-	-	TGCGCCAGCAGCTTAATAGGAGTAGCCAAAAACATTCAGTACTTC	CASSLIGVAKNIQYF
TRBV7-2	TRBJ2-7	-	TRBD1	TGTGCCAGCAGCTCCCGGACAGGCACCCCCTACGAGCAGTACTTC	CASSSRTGTPYEQYF
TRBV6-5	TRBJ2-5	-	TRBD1	TGTGCCAGCAGTCCTGGGACAGTGGAGACCCAGTACTTC	CASSPGTVETQYF
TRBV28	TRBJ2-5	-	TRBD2	TGTGCCAGCAGTTCCGGGACTAGAGCAGAGACCCAGTACTTC	CASSSGTRAETQYF
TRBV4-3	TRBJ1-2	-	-	TGCGCCAGCAGCCAAGCTCTGACAGACAGCTATGGCTACACCTTC	CASSQALTDSYGYTF
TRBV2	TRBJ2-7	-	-	TGTGCCAGCAGTCTCAGGGACGAGCAGTACTTC	CASSLRDEQYF
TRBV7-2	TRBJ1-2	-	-	TGTGCCAGCAGGCAAACAGGGTGGGGGAACTATGGCTACACCTTC	CASRQTGWGNYGYTF
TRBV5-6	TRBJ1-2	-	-	TGTGCCAGCAGCCCGTGGCCCGGGGACTATGGCTACACCTTC	CASSPWPGDYGYTF
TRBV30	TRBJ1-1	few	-	TGTGCCTGGAGTGAGTCAGGGCCTGAAGCTTTCTTT	CAWSESGPEAFF
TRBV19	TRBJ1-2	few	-	TGTGCCAGTAGTGTGTGGCAGGAGAACTATGGCTACACCTTC	CASSVWQENYGYTF
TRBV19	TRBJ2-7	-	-	TGTGCCAGTAGCATAGGGCTTTCTGGCTCCTACGAGCAGTACTTC	CASSIGLSGSYEQYF
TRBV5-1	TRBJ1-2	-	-	TGCGCCAGCAGCCGGACTTCTGGGCCGGGACACCGCGACTTC	CASSRTSGPGHRDF
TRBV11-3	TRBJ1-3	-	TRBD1	TGTGCCAGCAGCCGGACAGGGAGCTCTGGAAACACCATATATTTT	CASSRTGSSGNTIYF
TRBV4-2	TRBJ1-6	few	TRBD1	TGTGCCAGCAGCCAAGGGGAGGGACAGGGATCACCCCTCCACTTT	CASSQGEGQGSPLHF
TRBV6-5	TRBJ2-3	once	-	TGTGCCAGCAGTTTCGGGACAGATACGCAGTATTTT	CASSFGTDTQYF
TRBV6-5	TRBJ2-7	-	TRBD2	TGTGCCAGCAGTTACTCGGGCCGACTAGCGGGAGATGTGCAGTACTTC	CASSYSGRLAGDVQYF
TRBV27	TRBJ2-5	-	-	TGTGCCAGCAGTTGGGAGGGGGGACAGACCCAGTACTTC	CASSWEGGQTQYF
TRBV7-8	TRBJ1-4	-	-	TGTGCCAGCAGCTTGGGTCGATATAGCGAAAAACTGTTTTTT	CASSLGRYSEKLFF
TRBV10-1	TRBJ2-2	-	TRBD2	TGCGCCAGCAGTGAGTCGGCGGGGGGCACCGGGGAGCTGTTTTTT	CASSESAGGTGELFF
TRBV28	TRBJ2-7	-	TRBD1	TGTGCCAGCAGTGTAAGGACAGGCTCCTACGAGCAGTACTTC	CASSVRTGSYEQYF
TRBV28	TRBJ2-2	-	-	TGTGCCAGCAGTTTAAATTTCGGGGAGCTGTTTTTT	CASSLNFGELFF